This paragraph reports one T cell receptor (beta chain). Its target is unknown. Sequenced by immunoSEQ multiplex PCR; TCRdb stores in-frame clones only, minus some. The data hold tens of thousands of clones, with about nine tenths observed a single time. This sample is part of a study of OX40 agonist ivuxolimab in advanced cancers. Study-level background: Enrollees could have had prior anti-PD-1, anti-PD-L1 or anti-CTLA-4 therapy, which about 42% had received.

The cohort excluded patients with autoimmune disease history or systemic immunosuppression. The germline V gene has CDR1 SGHVS and CDR2 FNYEAQ. The ends were cut back, 6 bases at V and 1 base at J, with 15 bases in the middle. The CDR3 loop spans 15 amino acids. Overall study findings and caveats: Doses of 0.1 to 3.0 mg/kg were accompanied by clonal expansion of CD4+ and CD8+ blood T cells by week 6. Antigen specificity of clonally expanded peripheral T cells was not established.

This TCR was recovered from an adult with an advanced solid tumor such as melanoma, head and neck, liver or kidney cancer. This chain connects TRBV7-6 to TRBJ2-5; tentative D call: TRBD2 (7 bases). Sequenced material: CD4+ or CD8+ T cells sorted from blood, taken in a trial of the OX40 agonist ivuxolimab. As DNA, the CDR3 is TGTGCCAGCAGGCCCCGGGGGGCCCCCCAAGAGACCCAGTACTTC. Protein product: CASRPRGAPQETQYF. Complete variable domain (other parts from reference TRBV7-6 and TRBJ2-5): GAGVSQSPRYKVTKRGQDVALRCDPISGHVSLYWYRQALGQGPEFLTYFNYEAQQDKSGLPNDRFSAERPEGSISTLTIQRTEQRDSAMYRCASRPRGAPQETQYFGPGTRLLVL.